This T cell receptor beta chain comes out of a study of T cell clones after liver transplantation. On the study more broadly: Samples came from ITN030ST, which attempted immunosuppression withdrawal within 2 years of liver transplantation. The study, taken as a whole, reports: Post-transplant, graft-donor-reactive CD4 TCRbeta sequences in blood dropped significantly in 5 of 8 subjects.

Sorting of unstimulated PBMCs yielded separate CD3+CD4+ and CD3+CD8+ fractions. Germline CDR1 and CDR2: KGHSH and LQKENI. CDR3 length: 18 amino acids. The ends lost 2 bases at V and 0 bases at J; junction bases unmatched: 8. Clones were read by immunoSEQ multiplex PCR, and TCRdb kept only the in-frame ones, dropping some. The profile shows tens of thousands of clones, about 92% of them singletons. About this clone: Its matching antigen is unknown.

Sequenced material: CD4+ T cells from blood, taken before liver transplant. The V call is TRBV18, the J call TRBJ2-2; TRBD2 matches 8 bases. This clonotype was obtained from a human donor who received a liver transplant. Here the CDR3 DNA reads TGTGCCAGCTCACCATTCGGTACGGGAGGGTCGAACACCGGGGAGCTGTTTTTT. This translates into CASSPFGTGGSNTGELFF.